This T cell receptor beta chain was sequenced in a study of T-cell memory formation after mild COVID-19. Study-wide results and limits: Researchers could not confirm that second-wave clones peaking on day 37 targeted SARS-CoV-2. Later expanders leaned CD4+, whereas clones that contracted between day 15 and 85 were balanced CD4/CD8.

TCRdb ran MiXCR on the 5' RACE reads and lists one entry per CDR3 protein. Altogether around 260,000 distinct CDR3 sequences are present, roughly 15% being singletons, with the ten largest covering over 20%. This CDR3 is 15 amino acids long. Trimming removed 3 bases from V and 2 bases from J, with 7 bases in between. Germline V gene data show CDR1 as KGHDR and CDR2 as SFDVKD. As regards this clonotype: The antigen is not known.

This sequence joins TRBV24-1 and TRBJ2-6; D is unresolved. The sample consisted of PBMCs or a T cell subset sorted from them (not recorded which). This clonotype was obtained from a man aged 18 to 35 who had mild COVID-19 (a few samples of this study predate the infection). Cell type and time point are not known. The CDR3 here is CATSDSRAGANVLTF. Written as DNA, the CDR3 is TGTGCCACCAGTGATAGTAGGGCTGGGGCCAACGTCCTGACTTTC.